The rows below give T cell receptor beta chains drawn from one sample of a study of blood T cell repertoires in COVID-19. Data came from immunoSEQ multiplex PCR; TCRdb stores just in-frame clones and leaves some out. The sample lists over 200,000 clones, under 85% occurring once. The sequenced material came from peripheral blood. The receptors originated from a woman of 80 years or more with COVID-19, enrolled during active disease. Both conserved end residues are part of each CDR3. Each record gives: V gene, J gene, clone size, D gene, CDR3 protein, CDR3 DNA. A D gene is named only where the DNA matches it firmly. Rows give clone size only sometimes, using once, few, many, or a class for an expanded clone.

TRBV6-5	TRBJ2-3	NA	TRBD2	CASRTSGGGSDTQYF	TGTGCCAGCAGGACTAGCGGGGGGGGTTCAGATACGCAGTATTTT
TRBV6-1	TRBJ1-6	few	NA	CASSEGGTYNSPLHF	TGTGCCAGCAGTGAAGGCGGAACCTATAATTCACCCCTCCACTTT
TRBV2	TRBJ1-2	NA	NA	CASSEYPAGDGYTF	TGTGCCAGCAGTGAATATCCGGCCGGGGATGGCTACACCTTC
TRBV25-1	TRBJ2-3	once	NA	CASSKGSVSDTQYF	TGTGCCAGCAGTAAAGGGAGTGTATCGGATACGCAGTATTTT
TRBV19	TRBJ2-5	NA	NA	CASSNPDQETQYF	TGTGCCAGTAGTAATCCAGACCAAGAGACCCAGTACTTC
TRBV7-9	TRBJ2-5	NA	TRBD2	CASSSVTPGRGETQYF	TGTGCCAGCAGCTCAGTGACACCCGGGAGGGGGGAGACCCAGTACTTC
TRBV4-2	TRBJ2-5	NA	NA	CASSQDIPRGDHETQYF	TGTGCCAGCAGCCAAGATATCCCCCGGGGTGACCATGAGACCCAGTACTTC
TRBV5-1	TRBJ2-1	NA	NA	CASSIQSSYNEQFF	TGCGCCAGCAGCATACAGAGCTCCTACAATGAGCAGTTCTTC
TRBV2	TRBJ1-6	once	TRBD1	CASSTDRGKGSPLHF	TGTGCCAGCAGCACAGACAGGGGAAAGGGTTCACCCCTCCACTTT
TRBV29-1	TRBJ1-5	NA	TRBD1	CSVAQGGNQPQHF	TGCAGCGTTGCGCAGGGGGGCAATCAGCCCCAGCATTTT
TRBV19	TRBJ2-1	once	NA	CASSIEGSRAVVYNEQFF	TGTGCCAGTAGTATAGAAGGGAGTCGGGCGGTTGTCTACAATGAGCAGTTCTTC
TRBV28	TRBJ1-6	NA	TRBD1	CASNLGQGSSPLHF	TGTGCCAGCAACTTGGGACAGGGATCATCACCCCTCCACTTT
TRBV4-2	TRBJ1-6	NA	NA	CASSPTDRTNNSPLHF	TGTGCCAGCAGCCCTACGGACAGAACAAATAATTCACCCCTCCACTTT
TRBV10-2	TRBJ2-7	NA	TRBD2	CASSGGTSGSIGHEQYF	TGCGCCAGCAGCGGCGGGACTAGCGGGAGTATCGGCCACGAGCAGTACTTC
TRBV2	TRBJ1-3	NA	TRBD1	CASGRQGMRNTIYF	TGTGCCAGCGGGCGACAGGGAATGCGAAACACCATATATTTT
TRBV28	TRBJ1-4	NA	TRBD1	CASSRQGTLFF	TGTGCCAGCAGTCGACAGGGTACTCTGTTTTTT
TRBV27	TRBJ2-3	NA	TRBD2	CASSLRPGGGSLADTQYF	TGTGCCAGCAGTCTGAGACCCGGTGGCGGGAGTTTAGCAGATACGCAGTATTTT
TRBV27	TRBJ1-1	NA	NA	CASSGPFRTEAFF	TGTGCCAGCAGTGGCCCCTTTCGCACTGAAGCTTTCTTT
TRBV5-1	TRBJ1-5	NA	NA	CASSWSGGQPQHF	TGCGCCAGCAGCTGGTCGGGGGGTCAGCCCCAGCATTTT
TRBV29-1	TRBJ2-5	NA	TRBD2	CSVEGDRQREGGAAGETQYF	TGCAGCGTTGAAGGAGATCGTCAGCGGGAGGGCGGTGCAGCTGGGGAGACCCAGTACTTC
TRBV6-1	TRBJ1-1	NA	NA	CASSEYSEAFF	TGTGCCAGCAGTGAATACTCTGAAGCTTTCTTT
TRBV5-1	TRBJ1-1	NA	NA	CASSSGGGSSTEAFF	TGCGCCAGCAGCTCGGGGGGCGGGTCAAGCACTGAAGCTTTCTTT
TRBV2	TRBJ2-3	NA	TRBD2	CASKAGLTTDTQYF	TGTGCCAGCAAGGCGGGACTAACCACAGATACGCAGTATTTT
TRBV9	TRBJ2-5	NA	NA	CASSVGGGPQETQYF	TGTGCCAGCAGCGTAGGGGGGGGGCCCCAAGAGACCCAGTACTTC
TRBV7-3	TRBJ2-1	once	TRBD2	CASSSGLAGVNEQFF	TGTGCCAGCAGCTCGGGACTAGCGGGAGTTAATGAGCAGTTCTTC
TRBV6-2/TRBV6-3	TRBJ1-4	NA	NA	CASSTPGATNEKLFF	TGTGCCAGCAGTACCCCGGGGGCAACTAATGAAAAACTGTTTTTT
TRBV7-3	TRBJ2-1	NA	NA	CASSPNGQTSNEQFF	TGTGCCAGCAGCCCGAATGGACAGACGTCCAATGAGCAGTTCTTC
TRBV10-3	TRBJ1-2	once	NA	CAISVGGTDYGYTF	TGTGCCATCAGTGTTGGGGGGACCGACTATGGCTACACCTTC
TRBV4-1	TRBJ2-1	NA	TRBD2	CASSRTGTRNNEQFF	TGCGCCAGCAGCCGTACCGGGACTAGGAACAATGAGCAGTTCTTC
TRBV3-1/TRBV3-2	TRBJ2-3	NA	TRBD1	CASSMGTGANTQYF	TGTGCCAGCAGCATGGGGACAGGGGCGAATACGCAGTATTTT
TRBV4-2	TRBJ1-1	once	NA	CASSTSQGGGNTEAFF	TGTGCCAGCAGCACTAGCCAAGGAGGTGGCAACACTGAAGCTTTCTTT
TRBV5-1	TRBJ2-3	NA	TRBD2	CASSPVGRGGGDTQYF	TGCGCCAGCAGCCCCGTCGGGCGGGGGGGAGGAGATACGCAGTATTTT
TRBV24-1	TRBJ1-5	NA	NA	CATSLGQGGGNQPQHF	TGTGCCACCAGTTTGGGGCAGGGAGGGGGCAATCAGCCCCAGCATTTT
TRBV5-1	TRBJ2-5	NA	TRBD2	CASSLGLAARETQYF	TGCGCCAGCAGCTTGGGCCTAGCGGCTCGGGAGACCCAGTACTTC
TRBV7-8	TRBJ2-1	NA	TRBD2	CASSTEPWTSGYNEQFF	TGTGCCAGCAGCACAGAACCCTGGACTAGCGGCTACAATGAGCAGTTCTTC
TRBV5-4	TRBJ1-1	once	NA	CASSLVGSVAEAFF	TGTGCCAGCAGCTTGGTAGGGAGTGTCGCTGAAGCTTTCTTT
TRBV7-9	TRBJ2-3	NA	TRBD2	CASSLGASGDTDTQYF	TGTGCCAGCAGCTTAGGGGCTAGCGGAGACACAGATACGCAGTATTTT
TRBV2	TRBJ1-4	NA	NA	CASSWQGSEKLFF	TGTGCCAGCAGTTGGCAGGGGAGTGAAAAACTGTTTTTT
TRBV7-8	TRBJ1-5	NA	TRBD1	CASSETRQGRGVQPQHF	TGTGCCAGCAGCGAAACTAGACAGGGGCGAGGAGTGCAGCCCCAGCATTTT
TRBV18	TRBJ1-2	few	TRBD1	CASSSKTGNYGYTF	TGTGCCAGCTCATCCAAGACAGGGAACTATGGCTACACCTTC
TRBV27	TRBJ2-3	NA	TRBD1	CASSFAGDRGGTQYF	TGTGCCAGCAGTTTTGCGGGGGACAGGGGAGGTACGCAGTATTTT
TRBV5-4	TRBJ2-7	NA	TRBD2	CASSFFRAGGSYEQYF	TGTGCCAGCAGCTTTTTTCGAGCGGGGGGATCCTACGAGCAGTACTTC
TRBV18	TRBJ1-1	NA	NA	CASSTLQGNTEAFF	TGTGCCAGCTCAACCCTACAGGGGAACACTGAAGCTTTCTTT
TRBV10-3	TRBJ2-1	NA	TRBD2	CAMGLAGGGEQFF	TGTGCCATGGGACTAGCGGGGGGAGGTGAGCAGTTCTTC
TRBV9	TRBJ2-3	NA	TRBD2	CASTPDWEGMQYF	TGTGCCAGCACCCCCGACTGGGAGGGAATGCAGTATTTT
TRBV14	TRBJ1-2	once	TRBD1	CASSHTNNRGYTF	TGTGCCAGCAGCCACACGAATAACAGGGGGTACACCTTC
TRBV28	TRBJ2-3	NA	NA	CASSSPHTSTDTQYF	TGTGCCAGCAGTTCCCCTCACACGAGCACAGATACGCAGTATTTT
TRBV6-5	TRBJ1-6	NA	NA	CASGSSYNSPLHF	TGTGCCAGCGGCAGCTCCTATAATTCACCCCTCCACTTT
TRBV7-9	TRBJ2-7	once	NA	CASSLRAGNEQYF	TGTGCCAGCAGCCTCCGGGCGGGCAACGAGCAGTACTTC
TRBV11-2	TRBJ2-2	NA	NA	CASSLVDRGFGGTGELFF	TGTGCCAGCAGCTTAGTAGACCGAGGGTTTGGAGGGACCGGGGAGCTGTTTTTT
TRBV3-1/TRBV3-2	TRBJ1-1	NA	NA	CASSLLPRAQGTEAFF	TGTGCCAGCAGCCTCTTGCCTAGGGCCCAGGGCACTGAAGCTTTCTTT
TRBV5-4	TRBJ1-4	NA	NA	CASSRVQGPGEKLFF	TGTGCCAGCAGTCGTGTACAGGGCCCTGGTGAAAAACTGTTTTTT
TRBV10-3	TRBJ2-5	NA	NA	CAISDSTQETQYF	TGTGCCATCAGCGACAGTACTCAAGAGACCCAGTACTTC